This T cell receptor beta chain emerged from a study of T cells in Graves' hyperthyroidism and ophthalmopathy. General study findings and limits: Blood also held most thyroid clonotypes expanded beyond 0.001.

A remark on this clonotype: Its antigen is unknown.

Stability of Graves' hyperthyroidism was defined as absent ophthalmopathy progression within 18 months. Patients were aged 18 to 65, had disease duration under 2 months, and had newly diagnosed hyperthyroidism. Clinical symptoms, serum thyroxine and TRAb, thyroid ultrasound and orbital computed tomography were used for the diagnoses. The J segment lost 6 bases and the V segment lost 3 bases, leaving 7 bases of the junction unmatched. The CDR3 extends over 16 amino acids. From germline, CDR1 is KGHDR and CDR2 SFDVKD. Amplified TCR beta CDR3 regions derived from RNA transcripts. When the TCR CDR3 underwent first-round RT-PCR, the HTBI primer set was used. TCRdb fed the multiplex PCR reads into MiXCR, producing one record per CDR3 protein. The sample has about 400,000 distinct CDR3 sequences; 20% to 25% are singletons.

The sequenced sample consisted of blood. The chain uses TRBV24-1 and TRBJ2-1; TRBD2 matches 10 bases. This sequence was found in a man in his fifties with Graves' hyperthyroidism. Here the CDR3 reads CATSDPSSGRGNEQFF. The CDR3, as DNA: TGTGCCACCAGTGATCCCTCTAGCGGGAGAGGCAATGAGCAGTTCTTC.